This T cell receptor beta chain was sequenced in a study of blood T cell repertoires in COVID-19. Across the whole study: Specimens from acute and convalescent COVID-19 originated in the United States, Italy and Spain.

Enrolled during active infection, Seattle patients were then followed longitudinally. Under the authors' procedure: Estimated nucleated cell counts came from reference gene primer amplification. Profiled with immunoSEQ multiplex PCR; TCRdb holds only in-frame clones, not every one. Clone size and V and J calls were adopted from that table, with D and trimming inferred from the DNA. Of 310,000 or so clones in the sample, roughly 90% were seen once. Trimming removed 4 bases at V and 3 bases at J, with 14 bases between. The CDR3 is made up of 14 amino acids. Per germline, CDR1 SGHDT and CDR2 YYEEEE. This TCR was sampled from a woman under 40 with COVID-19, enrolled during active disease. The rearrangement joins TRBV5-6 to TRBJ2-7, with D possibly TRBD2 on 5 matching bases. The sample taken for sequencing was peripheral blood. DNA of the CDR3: TGTGCCAGCAGCCCAGCTCAGAGGGTCTACGAGCAGTACTTC. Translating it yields CASSPAQRVYEQYF.